This T cell receptor beta chain is drawn from a study of Ad26.COV2.S vaccination and SARS-CoV-2 variants. Across the whole study: The vaccine Ad26.COV2.S was put into the muscle once, or twice with 56 days between. Study results and limitations: Vaccinees reportedly had broad spike-specific CD8+ and CD4+ T cell responses. Similar non-spike TCR breadth was observed in recipients of vaccine and of placebo.

Trimming cost V 2 bases and J 0 bases; bases outside gene matches: 6. Germline V lookup: CDR1 LNHDA, CDR2 SQIVND (reference sequence). There are 17 residues in the CDR3. Clones were sequenced by immunoSEQ multiplex PCR, and TCRdb holds only the in-frame ones, with some missing. The data hold about 370,000 clones, with about 85% observed a single time. Points on this clone: Antigen: not known.

As for treatment: some 19 received Ad26.COV2.S at low or high dose, single or two shots; roughly five received placebo; per-sample allocation not given. Collection of samples fell on day 63 after the first vaccine or placebo injection. The source of this sequence is a person aged 18 to 65 who received the Ad26.COV2.S COVID-19 vaccine or a placebo. This chain joins TRBV19 and TRBJ1-5; 8 nucleotides align to TRBD1. The sequencing here drew on peripheral blood, taken in a trial of Ad26.COV2.S vaccine versus placebo. The CDR3: CASSILGQVISNQPQHF. CDR3 sequence (DNA): TGTGCCAGTAGTATATTGGGACAGGTGATTAGCAATCAGCCCCAGCATTTT.